The rows below give T cell receptor beta chains drawn from one sample of a study of CD8+ T cells in alopecia areata. TCRdb's table, derived via immunoSEQ multiplex PCR, lists solely in-frame clones and lacks some. The table records 120,000 to 150,000 clones, approximately 60% of them present only once. The source material was CD8+ T cells sorted from blood. The receptor set was obtained from a human donor in good health. Both conserved end residues are part of each CDR3. D genes are given only for firm matches. Expanded clones get a size class; other rows say once, few or many, or leave the size out.

d_call: NA; j_call: TRBJ2-1; clone_size: NA; cdr3_length: 16; v_call: TRBV29-1; cdr3_nt: TGCAGCGTTGAAGATCCCCAGGGGCAGTCCTACAATGAGCAGTTCTTC; cdr3_aa: CSVEDPQGQSYNEQFF
d_call: TRBD2; j_call: TRBJ2-3; clone_size: NA; cdr3_length: 16; v_call: TRBV9; cdr3_nt: TGTGCCAGCAGCGGAAGACTAGCGGGACACACAGATACGCAGTATTTT; cdr3_aa: CASSGRLAGHTDTQYF
d_call: NA; j_call: TRBJ2-2; clone_size: NA; cdr3_length: 17; v_call: TRBV11-2; cdr3_nt: TGTGCCAGCAGCTTAACGTCCAGCGGCAAGGACACCGGGGAGCTGTTTTTT; cdr3_aa: CASSLTSSGKDTGELFF
d_call: NA; j_call: TRBJ2-7; clone_size: NA; cdr3_length: 13; v_call: TRBV7-3; cdr3_nt: TGTGCCAGCAGCGCCCAGAGGGGGTCCAAGCAGTACTTC; cdr3_aa: CASSAQRGSKQYF
d_call: NA; j_call: TRBJ2-7; clone_size: NA; cdr3_length: 15; v_call: TRBV27; cdr3_nt: TGTGCCAGCAGTACGTCCTCGGGGTTCACCTACGAGCAGTACTTC; cdr3_aa: CASSTSSGFTYEQYF
d_call: NA; j_call: TRBJ1-1; clone_size: NA; cdr3_length: 14; v_call: TRBV7-6; cdr3_nt: TGTGCCAGCAGCATAGGAGCCGGGAACACTGAAGCTTTCTTT; cdr3_aa: CASSIGAGNTEAFF
d_call: NA; j_call: TRBJ1-2; clone_size: NA; cdr3_length: 11; v_call: TRBV20-1; cdr3_nt: TGCAGTGCTCGGGGACTCGATGGCTACACCTTC; cdr3_aa: CSARGLDGYTF
d_call: NA; j_call: TRBJ2-7; clone_size: NA; cdr3_length: 12; v_call: TRBV29-1; cdr3_nt: TGCAGCGTTGTAGGCGGGACAGAGGATCAGTACTTC; cdr3_aa: CSVVGGTEDQYF
d_call: NA; j_call: TRBJ2-7; clone_size: NA; cdr3_length: 15; v_call: TRBV25-1; cdr3_nt: TGTGCCAGCAGTGAATTCCAAGGGGGACGTCCTGAGCAGTACTTC; cdr3_aa: CASSEFQGGRPEQYF
d_call: NA; j_call: TRBJ2-3; clone_size: NA; cdr3_length: 15; v_call: TRBV27; cdr3_nt: TGTGCCAGCAGCCTAAGCGGGCTAAGCACAGATACGCAGTATTTT; cdr3_aa: CASSLSGLSTDTQYF
d_call: TRBD1; j_call: TRBJ1-2; clone_size: few; cdr3_length: 15; v_call: TRBV27; cdr3_nt: TGTGCCAGCAGTTTAACCGGGACAGGATTAGGTGGCTACACCTTC; cdr3_aa: CASSLTGTGLGGYTF
d_call: TRBD2; j_call: TRBJ2-1; clone_size: NA; cdr3_length: 17; v_call: TRBV2; cdr3_nt: TGTGCCAGCAGTGACGGGACTAGCGGGTGGGTCAACAATGAGCAGTTCTTC; cdr3_aa: CASSDGTSGWVNNEQFF
d_call: NA; j_call: TRBJ1-1; clone_size: NA; cdr3_length: 14; v_call: TRBV30; cdr3_nt: TGTGCCTGGAGTGTAGCACAGGGGAACACTGAAGCTTTCTTT; cdr3_aa: CAWSVAQGNTEAFF
d_call: TRBD2; j_call: TRBJ2-3; clone_size: NA; cdr3_length: 15; v_call: TRBV27; cdr3_nt: TGTGCCACCTCGCGATCTAGCGGAAGCACAGATACGCAGTATTTT; cdr3_aa: CATSRSSGSTDTQYF
d_call: NA; j_call: TRBJ2-6; clone_size: once; cdr3_length: 13; v_call: TRBV7-6; cdr3_nt: TGTGCCAGCAGCTTAGGAGGGGCCAACGTCCTGACTTTC; cdr3_aa: CASSLGGANVLTF
d_call: NA; j_call: TRBJ2-5; clone_size: NA; cdr3_length: 13; v_call: TRBV5-1; cdr3_nt: TGCGCCAGCAGATTTGACCAACGGGAGACCCAGTACTTC; cdr3_aa: CASRFDQRETQYF
d_call: NA; j_call: TRBJ1-1; clone_size: NA; cdr3_length: 15; v_call: TRBV5-4; cdr3_nt: TGTGCCAGCAGCTTGGCCCCGGACATCCCCACTGAAGCTTTCTTT; cdr3_aa: CASSLAPDIPTEAFF